Shown below are 20 T cell receptor beta chains from a single sample sequenced in a study of human T cells and chemical hapten exposure. TCRdb reanalysed the RACE reads using MiXCR and keeps one entry per CDR3 protein. The data show more than 90,000 distinct CDR3 sequences, 10% seen once. Time point reported: patch test 1, 2 weeks after DPC sensitization. Treatment of the sample: therapeutic diphenylcyclopropenone sensitization with weekly scalp DPC. The sequenced sample was whole blood, obtained in connection with sensitization to the hapten diphenylcyclopropenone (DPC). The receptors were gathered from a man aged 35-49 years with alopecia areata. Some clones in this sample may be carry-over from other donors' samples.

This clonotype was recorded many times. The chain recombines TRBV6-5 with TRBJ2-7, with unresolved D. This CDR3 contains 13 residues. V was clipped by 2 bases and J by 6 bases, with 11 bases between them. Germline lookup yields CDR1 MNHEY and CDR2 SVGAGI. The CDR3 region has the DNA TGTGCCAGCAGTTACGGGGTGTCTAGCGAGCAGTACTTC. It is translated as CASSYGVSSEQYF.

The V call is TRBV7-9, the J call TRBJ1-3; the match to TRBD1 covers 9 bases. Germline V lookup: CDR1 SEHNR, CDR2 FQNEAQ (reference sequence). V lost 2 bases to trimming and J lost 4 bases; unmatched junction nucleotides: 3. This CDR3 is 15 amino acids long. Here the CDR3 reads CASSLTGTGGNTIYF. The DNA for the CDR3 is TGTGCCAGCAGCTTAACCGGGACAGGGGGAAACACCATATATTTT.

This rearrangement joins TRBV29-1 to TRBJ2-1; D gene unclear. Germline V gives CDR1 SQVTM, CDR2 ANQGSEA. Trimming removed 3 bases at V and 0 bases at J, with 9 bases between. CDR3 length: 14 residues. Here the CDR3 DNA reads TGCAGCGTTGACAGCCTGAGCTCCTACAATGAGCAGTTCTTC. Its translation is CSVDSLSSYNEQFF.

This clonotype was observed a few times. The rearrangement uses TRBV20-1 and TRBJ2-3; D perhaps matches TRBD2 (5 bases). CDR1 is DFQATT and CDR2 is SNEGSKA in the germline V gene (reference sequence). The CDR3 totals 15 residues. Trimming removed 5 bases from V and 5 bases from J, with 20 bases in between. CDR3 sequence reads: CSALDWERVVDTQYF. The CDR3 DNA is TGCAGTGCTCTGGACTGGGAGAGGGTTGTAGATACGCAGTATTTT.

This clonotype was seen at least ten times. V is TRBV19 and J is TRBJ1-1; 7 bases align to TRBD1. The CDR3 length is 13 residues. CDR1 is LNHDA, CDR2 SQIVND, per germline (reference sequence). V lost 6 bases and J lost 8; bases outside the gene matches: 9. This CDR3 reads CASSLFGTEEAFF. In nucleotides, the CDR3 is TGTGCCAGTAGCCTATTTGGGACAGAGGAAGCTTTCTTT.

The chain couples TRBV7-2 to TRBJ2-7, with 11 bases that match TRBD2. Trimming at V came to 3 bases and at J to 1 base, leaving 14 bases not matched to a gene. Per the germline V gene, CDR1 is SGHTA and CDR2 is FQGNSA. CDR3 length: 19 amino acids. CDR3 in amino acids: CASSLELDVLAGASYEQYV. The CDR3 region has the DNA TGTGCCAGCAGCTTGGAACTTGACGTACTAGCGGGAGCATCCTACGAGCAGTACGTC.

The V and J genes are TRBV6-2 or TRBV6-3 and TRBJ2-7; 9 bases line up with TRBD2. The CDR3 totals 15 residues. Germline-derived CDR1 and CDR2 are MNHEY and SVGEGT. V was clipped by 6 bases and J by 7 bases; unmatched bases: 13. The CDR3 DNA follows: TGTGCCAGCAGCGTAGCGGGAGCGGGAACAGGAGAGCAGTACGTC. It yields the protein CASSVAGAGTGEQYV.

The table lists this clonotype with many counts. The rearrangement links TRBV7-9 to TRBJ1-4, with no clear D. CDR1 and CDR2 from the germline V gene are SEHNR and FQNEAQ (reference sequence). Trimming cost V 5 bases and J 7 bases, with 17 bases left between them. The CDR3 is 15 residues long. The CDR3 protein is CASSQVGFGGEKLFF. The DNA for the CDR3 is TGTGCCAGCAGCCAAGTCGGGTTTGGTGGTGAAAAACTGTTTTTT.

The V call is TRBV7-9, the J call TRBJ2-3; TRBD2 aligns across 15 bases. CDR1 and CDR2 (germline): SEHNR, FQNEAQ (reference sequence). The CDR3 covers 17 residues. Trimming took 5 bases from V and 0 from J; bases not matched to a gene: 3. The CDR3, as DNA: TGTGCCAGCAGCCAAGGACTAGCGGGAGGGAGCACAGATACGCAGTATTTT. Its translation is CASSQGLAGGSTDTQYF.

This clonotype was recorded many times. This sequence joins TRBV19 and TRBJ2-5; D gene unclear. Trimming removed 2 bases from V and 2 bases from J, with 6 bases in between. CDR3 size: 13 residues. Germline CDR1 and CDR2: LNHDA and SQIVND (reference sequence). For the CDR3, the DNA is TGTGCCAGTAGTATATCGCGGCAAGAGACCCAGTACTTC. It translates to CASSISRQETQYF. The entire variable domain, with the rest obtained from reference TRBV19 and TRBJ2-5, is as follows: DGGITQSPKYLFRKEGQNVTLSCEQNLNHDAMYWYRQDPGQGLRLIYYSQIVNDFQKGDIAEGYSVSREKKESFPLTVTSAQKNPTAFYLCASSISRQETQYFGPGTRLLVL.

This clonotype appeared many times. V usage is TRBV7-6 and J usage is TRBJ1-6; weak D call: TRBD1 (5 bases). The germline V and J ends were trimmed by 3 bases and 9 bases, with 12 bases remaining between them. The CDR3 is 14 amino acids. CDR1 is SGHVS and CDR2 is FNYEAQ in the germline V gene. In DNA form, the CDR3 reads TGTGCCAGCAGCTTTTGGGGGAATCGTTCACCCCTCCACTTT. Its protein is CASSFWGNRSPLHF.

The gene calls are TRBV7-9 and TRBJ1-2; 8 bases are a match to TRBD1. Germline loops: CDR1 SEHNR, CDR2 FQNEAQ (reference sequence). This CDR3 is built from 12 residues. The trim removed 4 bases at V and 11 bases at J, leaving 6 bases unmatched. CDR3 nucleotide sequence: TGTGCCAGCAGCTCCGGACAGGGAGGTTACACCTTC. This encodes CASSSGQGGYTF.

The chain joins TRBV9 to TRBJ2-6, with D perhaps matching TRBD2 (5 bases). This CDR3 comprises 15 residues. Germline V CDR1 and CDR2: SGDLS, YYNGEE. V lost 0 bases and J 2 bases, leaving 6 bases between the germline ends. In DNA form, the CDR3 reads TGTGCCAGCAGCGTAGCCGGGGCTGGGGCCAACGTCCTGACTTTC. Translating gives CASSVAGAGANVLTF.

This chain connects TRBV12-3 or TRBV12-4 to TRBJ1-2; D possibly corresponds to TRBD1 (5 bases). V was shortened by 7 bases and J by 7 bases, with 16 bases between the two germline ends. CDR3 length: 13 amino acids. The CDR3 sequence is CASTIGTVRGYTF. CDR3 coding DNA: TGTGCCAGCACCATCGGGACTGTTCGTGGCTACACCTTC.

This sequence joins TRBV28 and TRBJ1-1; 8 bases align to TRBD1. This CDR3 region has 14 residues. V shed 4 bases, J shed 2 bases, and the junction held 3 bases outside the gene matches. CDR1 and CDR2 (germline): MDHEN, SYDVKM. This CDR3 is CASSSDRDNTEAFF. Here the CDR3 DNA reads TGTGCCAGCAGTTCGGACAGGGATAACACTGAAGCTTTCTTT.

The genes are TRBV10-3 and TRBJ2-7; D call uncertain. Germline V gives CDR1 ENHRY, CDR2 SYGVKD. The V and J ends lost 0 bases and 4 bases respectively, with 4 bases between them. The CDR3 consists of 12 residues. The CDR3, as DNA: TGTGCCATCAGTGAGTCGATGTACGAGCAGTACGTC. Translating it yields CAISESMYEQYV.

The genes are TRBV20-1 and TRBJ2-6; D unclear. Trimming stripped 3 bases from V and 2 bases from J, with 8 bases between. The CDR3 spans 14 residues. CDR1 and CDR2 from the germline V gene are DFQATT and SNEGSKA (reference sequence). The CDR3 nucleotides are TGCAGTGCTAGGGTCGGGCCTGGGGCCAACGTCCTGACTTTC. Its protein product is CSARVGPGANVLTF.

This clonotype has ten or more counts. V gene TRBV6-4 combines with J gene TRBJ2-3, with 11 bases that match TRBD2. The J segment lost 5 bases and the V segment lost 5 bases, leaving 6 bases of the junction unmatched. CDR3 length equals 15 residues. The germline CDR1 and CDR2 sequences are MRHNA and SNTAGT. CDR3 amino acids: CASSRLAGPGDTQYF. The DNA for the CDR3 is TGTGCCAGCAGTAGACTAGCGGGACCTGGAGATACGCAGTATTTT.

This clonotype occurred a few times. The chain combines TRBV3-1 with TRBJ2-7; D gene uncertain. The CDR3 is 15 amino acids. The germline V gene encodes CDR1 LGHDT and CDR2 YNNKEL (reference sequence). The V end lost 1 base, the J end lost 2 bases, and 12 bases lay between the germline ends. This chain's CDR3 is CASSQGAGVAYEQYF. CDR3 sequence (DNA): TGTGCCAGCAGCCAAGGGGCCGGCGTCGCCTACGAGCAGTACTTC.

This chain connects TRBV28 to TRBJ1-6; possible D gene TRBD1, 5 bases. CDR3 size: 16 residues. Germline V lookup: CDR1 MDHEN, CDR2 SYDVKM. Trimming pared 6 bases from V and 4 bases from J, leaving 16 bases between. CDR3 region: CASRADDGAYNSPLHF. The CDR3 DNA reads as TGTGCCAGCAGAGCGGACGATGGGGCGTATAATTCACCCCTCCACTTT. Filled out from reference TRBV28 and TRBJ1-6, the complete variable domain reads DVKVTQSSRYLVKRTGEKVFLECVQDMDHENMFWYRQDPGLGLRLIYFSYDVKMKEKGDIPEGYSVSREKKERFSLILESASTNQTSMYLCASRADDGAYNSPLHFGNGTRLTVT.